One T cell receptor beta chain is described in this entry. Its specificity is unknown. The data belong to a study of response to subunit inactivated influenza vaccine. Regarding the study as a whole: Authors proposed each seasonal influenza vaccination draws in few new T cells.

The ends lost 8 bases at V and 2 bases at J; junction bases unmatched: 6. This CDR3 has 14 residues. The V gene's germline CDR1 is GTSNPN and CDR2 SVGIG (reference sequence). Each CDR3 protein is one row after TCRdb ran MiXCR on the RT-PCR reads. This table has some 500,000 distinct CDR3 sequences, about 25% appearing once. Material: CD4+ T cells sorted from PBMCs, obtained roughly 5 days after vaccination. The J gene is TRBJ2-2, the V gene TRBV30; 9 bases are a match to TRBD1. This sequence was found in a man aged 45-60 years who received an inactivated influenza vaccine. CDR3 bases: TGTGCCGGGGGGACAGGGACAAACACCGGGGAGCTGTTTTTT. As protein: CAGGTGTNTGELFF.